This TCR beta chain was documented in a study of cytomegalovirus exposure and HLA in healthy donors. Study-wide results and caveats: There were 160 or so TCR beta chains listed as cytomegalovirus-associated. Roughly even sequencing depth across donors was the assumption behind the presence/absence analyses.

Remarks on this clone: What it binds is unknown.

This PCR relied on a set of 60 Vbeta primers and 13 Jbeta primers. Sequencing used immunoSEQ multiplex PCR; TCRdb keeps in-frame clones, though not all of them. This table has 150,000 or so clones, around 84% appearing once. The germline CDR1 and CDR2 sequences are SGHTA and FQGNSA. This CDR3 has 16 amino acids. Trimming left V 1 base short and J 0 bases short, with 11 bases between. Source material: PBMCs. The sequence was collected from a middle-aged man in good health and CMV-seropositive. V gene TRBV7-2 combines with J gene TRBJ2-3; tentative D call: TRBD2 (5 bases). CDR3 DNA sequence: TGTGCCAGCAGCTTAGTTGCTCGGACTAGCACAGATACGCAGTATTTT. Its protein product is CASSLVARTSTDTQYF.